This T cell receptor (beta chain) appears in the sequencing data of a study of shared clonotypes between healthy human individuals. Replicate sorted-subset PCRs were loaded with around 210 ng DNA, roughly 33,000 T cell genomes. Sequencing was performed with immunoSEQ multiplex PCR; in TCRdb, only in-frame clones are kept and a portion is missing. The sample has roughly 1 million clones, 65% to 80% seen once. Trimming left V 5 bases short and J 5 bases short, with 19 bases between. The CDR3 spans 16 residues. From germline, CDR1 is SGHTA and CDR2 FQGNSA. This clone has only one observation. The J gene is TRBJ2-1, the V gene TRBV7-2, with D perhaps TRBD1 (6 bases). The sequence came from a man in his late teens or twenties in good health. The specimen sequenced was memory CD4+ T cells sorted from blood. This sample's subset: CD45RA-negative fraction. CDR3 coding DNA: TGTGCCAGCAGCGCCGCTTCAGCCAGGGGCGACAATGAGCAGTTCTTC. This codes for CASSAASARGDNEQFF.